This TCR beta chain was documented in a study of human T cells and chemical hapten exposure. In its sample, this clonotype was seen a few times. The library tagged individual cDNA molecules with unique molecular identifiers. TCRdb re-called the RACE reads through MiXCR, storing one row per CDR3 protein. Counted here are tens of thousands of distinct CDR3 sequences, approximately 9.9% occurring once; the ten biggest clones make up less than 2.5%. Time point noted: patch test 2, 6 weeks after DPC sensitization. The treatment: therapeutic diphenylcyclopropenone sensitization with weekly scalp DPC. Germline values: CDR1 MNHNY, CDR2 SVGAGI (reference sequence). The CDR3 totals 13 residues. Trimming removed 8 bases from V and 1 base from J, with 6 bases in between.

This TCR derives from a man aged 40-49 years with alopecia areata. Some clones in this sample may be carry-over from other donors' samples. The chain uses TRBV6-6 and TRBJ2-6, with D unclear. The source material was whole blood, sampled in connection with sensitization to the hapten diphenylcyclopropenone (DPC). This CDR3 reads CASCISGANVLTF. CDR3 sequence (DNA): TGTGCCAGCTGTATATCTGGGGCCAACGTCCTGACTTTC.